This T cell receptor beta chain comes out of a study of T-cell reconstitution after alpha-beta-depleted transplantation in children. In its sample, this clonotype is medium-sized (0.01 to 0.1%). Preparation of the TCRbeta library used unique molecular identifiers. TCRdb fed the PCR reads into MiXCR, producing one record per CDR3 protein. The table shows some 180,000 distinct CDR3 sequences, with roughly 6.6% occurring only once. The origin of this receptor is a boy under 10 years old with acute lymphoblastic leukemia, due to receive a stem cell transplant. The sample was PBMCs, taken before TCRalphabeta/CD19-depleted stem cell transplant.

The CDR3 reads CASSLDQYYNEQFF. Written as DNA, the CDR3 is TGTGCCAGCAGCTTGGATCAGTACTACAATGAGCAGTTCTTC. This chain joins TRBV5-5 and TRBJ2-1; D unclear. From germline, CDR1 is SGHKS and CDR2 YYEKEE (reference sequence). V was trimmed by 0 bases and J by 3 bases, leaving 7 bases between them. CDR3 size: 14 residues.